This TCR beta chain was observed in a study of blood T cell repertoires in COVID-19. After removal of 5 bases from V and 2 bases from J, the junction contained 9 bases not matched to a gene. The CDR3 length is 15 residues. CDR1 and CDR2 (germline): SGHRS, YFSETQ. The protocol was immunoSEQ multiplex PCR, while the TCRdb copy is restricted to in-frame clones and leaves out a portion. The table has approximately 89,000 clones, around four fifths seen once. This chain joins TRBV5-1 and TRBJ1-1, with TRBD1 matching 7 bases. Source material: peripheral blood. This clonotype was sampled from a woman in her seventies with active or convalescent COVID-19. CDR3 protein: CASRPGQTYNTEAFF. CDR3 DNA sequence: TGCGCCAGCAGACCGGGACAGACGTATAACACTGAAGCTTTCTTT.